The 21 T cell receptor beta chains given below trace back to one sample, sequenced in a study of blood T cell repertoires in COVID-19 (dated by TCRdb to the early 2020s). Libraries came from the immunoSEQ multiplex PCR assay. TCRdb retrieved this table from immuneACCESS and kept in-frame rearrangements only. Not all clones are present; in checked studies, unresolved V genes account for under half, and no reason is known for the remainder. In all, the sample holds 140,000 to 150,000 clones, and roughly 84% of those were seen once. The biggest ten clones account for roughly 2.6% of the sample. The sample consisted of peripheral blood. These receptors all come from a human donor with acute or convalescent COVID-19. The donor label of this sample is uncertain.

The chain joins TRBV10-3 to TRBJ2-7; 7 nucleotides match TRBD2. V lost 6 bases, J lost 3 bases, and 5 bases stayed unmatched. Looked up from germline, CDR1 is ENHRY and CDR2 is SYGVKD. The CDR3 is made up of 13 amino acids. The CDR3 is CAIRTAGSYEQYV. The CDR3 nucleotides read TGTGCCATCAGGACAGCGGGAAGCTACGAGCAGTACGTC.

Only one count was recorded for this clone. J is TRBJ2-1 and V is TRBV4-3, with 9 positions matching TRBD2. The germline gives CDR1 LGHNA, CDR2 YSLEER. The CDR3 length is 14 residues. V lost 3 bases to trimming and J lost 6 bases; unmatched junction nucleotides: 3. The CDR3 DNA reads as TGCGCCAGCAGCCACGCGGGAGGGCCCAATGAGCAGTTCTTC. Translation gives CASSHAGGPNEQFF.

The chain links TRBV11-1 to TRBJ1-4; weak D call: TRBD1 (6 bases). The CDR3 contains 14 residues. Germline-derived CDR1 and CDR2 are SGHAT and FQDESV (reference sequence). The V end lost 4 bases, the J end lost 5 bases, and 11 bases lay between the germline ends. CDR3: CASSWDKGNEKLFF. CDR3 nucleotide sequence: TGTGCCAGCAGCTGGGACAAAGGGAATGAAAAACTGTTTTTT.

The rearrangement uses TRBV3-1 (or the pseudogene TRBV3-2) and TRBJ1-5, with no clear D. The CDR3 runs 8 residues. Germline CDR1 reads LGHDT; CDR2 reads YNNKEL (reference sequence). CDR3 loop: CVDQPQHF. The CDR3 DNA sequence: TGTGTAGATCAGCCCCAGCATTTT.

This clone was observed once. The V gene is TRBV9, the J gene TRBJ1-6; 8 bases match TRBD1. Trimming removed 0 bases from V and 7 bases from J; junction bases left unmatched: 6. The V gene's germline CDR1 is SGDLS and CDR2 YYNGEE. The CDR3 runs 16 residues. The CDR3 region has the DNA TGTGCCAGCAGCGTAGTCCCAGGGGGCTCAAATTCACCCCTCCACTTT. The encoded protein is CASSVVPGGSNSPLHF.

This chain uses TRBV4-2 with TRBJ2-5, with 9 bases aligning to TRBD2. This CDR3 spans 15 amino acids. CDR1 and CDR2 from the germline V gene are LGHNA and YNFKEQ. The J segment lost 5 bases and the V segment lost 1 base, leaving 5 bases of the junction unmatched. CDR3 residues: CASSQGLAGRETQYF. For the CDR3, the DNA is TGTGCCAGCAGCCAAGGTCTAGCGGGAAGGGAGACCCAGTACTTC.

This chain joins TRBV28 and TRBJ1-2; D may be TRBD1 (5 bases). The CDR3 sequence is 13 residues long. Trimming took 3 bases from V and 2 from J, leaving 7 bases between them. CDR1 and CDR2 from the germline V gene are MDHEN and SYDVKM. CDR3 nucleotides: TGTGCCAGCAGTTTGGGGGGAAACTATGGCTACACCTTC. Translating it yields CASSLGGNYGYTF.

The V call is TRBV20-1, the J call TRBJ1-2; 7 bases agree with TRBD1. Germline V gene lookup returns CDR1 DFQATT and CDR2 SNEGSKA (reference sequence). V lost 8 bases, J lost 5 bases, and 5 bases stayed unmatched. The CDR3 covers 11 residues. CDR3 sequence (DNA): TGCAGTAACAGGGGACTGTATGGCTACACCTTC. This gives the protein CSNRGLYGYTF.

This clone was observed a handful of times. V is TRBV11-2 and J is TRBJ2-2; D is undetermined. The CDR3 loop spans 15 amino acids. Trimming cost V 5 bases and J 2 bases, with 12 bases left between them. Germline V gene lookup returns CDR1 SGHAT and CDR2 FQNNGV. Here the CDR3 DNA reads TGTGCCAGCAGCCCCTTGAGCGTAAACACCGGGGAGCTGTTTTTT. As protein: CASSPLSVNTGELFF.

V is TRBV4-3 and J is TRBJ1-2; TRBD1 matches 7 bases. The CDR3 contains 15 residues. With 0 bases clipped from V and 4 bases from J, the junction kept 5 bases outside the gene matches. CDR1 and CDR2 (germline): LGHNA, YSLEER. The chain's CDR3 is CASSQDRGSGYGYTF. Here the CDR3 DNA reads TGCGCCAGCAGCCAAGACAGGGGGTCAGGCTATGGCTACACCTTC.

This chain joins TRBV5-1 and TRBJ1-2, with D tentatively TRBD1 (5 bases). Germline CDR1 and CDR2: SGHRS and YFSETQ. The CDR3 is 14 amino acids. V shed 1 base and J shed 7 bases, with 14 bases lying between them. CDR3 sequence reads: CASSLSAGSGGYTF. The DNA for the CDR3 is TGCGCCAGCAGCTTGAGTGCAGGGTCGGGTGGCTACACCTTC.

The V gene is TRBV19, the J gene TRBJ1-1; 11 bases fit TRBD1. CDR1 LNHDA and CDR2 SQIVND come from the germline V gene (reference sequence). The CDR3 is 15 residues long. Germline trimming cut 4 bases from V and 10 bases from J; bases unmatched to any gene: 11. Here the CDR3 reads CASSTEGQGAQGAFF. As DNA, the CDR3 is TGTGCCAGTAGTACAGAAGGACAGGGGGCGCAAGGAGCTTTCTTT. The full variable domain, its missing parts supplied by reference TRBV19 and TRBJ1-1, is DGGITQSPKYLFRKEGQNVTLSCEQNLNHDAMYWYRQDPGQGLRLIYYSQIVNDFQKGDIAEGYSVSREKKESFPLTVTSAQKNPTAFYLCASSTEGQGAQGAFFGQGTRLTVV.

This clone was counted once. The CDR3 DNA follows: TGTGCCAGCAGTTACTCGGGGGGGACAGCTTTCTTT. The encoded protein is CASSYSGGTAFF. The rearrangement joins TRBV6-2 or TRBV6-3 to TRBJ1-1; tentatively, D is TRBD1 (5 bases). The CDR3 covers 12 residues. Germline-derived CDR1 and CDR2 are MNHEY and SVGEGT. The V end was cut by 0 bases, the J end by 10 bases, with 9 bases between.

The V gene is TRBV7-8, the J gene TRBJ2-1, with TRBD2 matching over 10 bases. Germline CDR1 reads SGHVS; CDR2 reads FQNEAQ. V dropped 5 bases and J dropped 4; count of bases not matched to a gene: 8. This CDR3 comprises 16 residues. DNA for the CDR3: TGTGCCAGCAGCCTAGAAAGCGGGAGGGGATACAATGAGCAGTTCTTC. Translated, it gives CASSLESGRGYNEQFF.

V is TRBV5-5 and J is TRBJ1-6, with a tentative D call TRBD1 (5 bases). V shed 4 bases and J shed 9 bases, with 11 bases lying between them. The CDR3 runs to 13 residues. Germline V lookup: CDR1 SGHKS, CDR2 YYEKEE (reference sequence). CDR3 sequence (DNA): TGTGCCAGCAGCCTGGGACTTATTTCACCCCTCCACTTT. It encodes CASSLGLISPLHF.

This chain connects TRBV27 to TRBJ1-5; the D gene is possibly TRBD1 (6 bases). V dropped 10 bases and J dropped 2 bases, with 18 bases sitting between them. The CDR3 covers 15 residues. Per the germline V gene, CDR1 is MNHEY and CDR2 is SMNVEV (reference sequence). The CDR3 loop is CATSQGFGGNQPQHF. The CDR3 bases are TGTGCCACTTCACAGGGATTCGGGGGCAATCAGCCCCAGCATTTT.

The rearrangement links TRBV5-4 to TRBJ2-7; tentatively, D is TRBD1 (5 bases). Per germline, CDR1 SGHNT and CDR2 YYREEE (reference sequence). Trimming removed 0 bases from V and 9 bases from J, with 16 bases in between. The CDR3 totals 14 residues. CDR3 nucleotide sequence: TGTGCCAGCAGCTTGGGGACAATCCAGGGTGGGCAGTACTTC. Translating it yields CASSLGTIQGGQYF.

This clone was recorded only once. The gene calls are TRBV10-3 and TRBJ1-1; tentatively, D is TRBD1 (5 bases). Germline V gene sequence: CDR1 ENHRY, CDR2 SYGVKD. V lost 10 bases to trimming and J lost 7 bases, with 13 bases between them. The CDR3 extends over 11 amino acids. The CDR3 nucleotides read TGTGCCACCAAGGAGGGGAATGAAGCTTTCTTT. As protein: CATKEGNEAFF.

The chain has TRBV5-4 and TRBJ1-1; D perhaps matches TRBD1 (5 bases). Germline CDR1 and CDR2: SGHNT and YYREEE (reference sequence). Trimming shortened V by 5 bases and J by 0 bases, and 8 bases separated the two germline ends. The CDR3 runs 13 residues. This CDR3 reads CASRGLMNTEAFF. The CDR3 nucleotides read TGTGCCAGCAGGGGACTGATGAACACTGAAGCTTTCTTT.

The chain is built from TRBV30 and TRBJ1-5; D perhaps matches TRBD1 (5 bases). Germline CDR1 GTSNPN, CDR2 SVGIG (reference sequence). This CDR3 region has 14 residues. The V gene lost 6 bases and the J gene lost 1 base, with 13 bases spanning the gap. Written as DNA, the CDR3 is TGTGCCTGCTCAAGGGACTTAAGCAATCAGCCCCAGCATTTT. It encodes CACSRDLSNQPQHF.

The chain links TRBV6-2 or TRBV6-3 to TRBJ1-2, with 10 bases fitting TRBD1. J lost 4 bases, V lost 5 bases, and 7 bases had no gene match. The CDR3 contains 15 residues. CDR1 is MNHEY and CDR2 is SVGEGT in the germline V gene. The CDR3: CASSNPTGGSYGYTF. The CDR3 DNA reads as TGTGCCAGCAGTAACCCGACAGGGGGCAGCTATGGCTACACCTTC.